Following are 9 T cell receptor beta chains from one sample sequenced in a study of shared clonotypes between healthy human individuals. Method: immunoSEQ multiplex PCR; TCRdb's copy keeps in-frame clones and lacks some. The data hold some 240,000 clones, with about 69% observed a single time. The specimen was memory CD4+ T cells sorted from blood. Subset of the sample: CD45RA-negative fraction. The receptors were gathered from a man aged 30-40 years in good health.

The V call is TRBV2, the J call TRBJ2-2; no firm D call. In germline, CDR1 is SNHLY, CDR2 FYNNEI. Trimming shortened V by 4 bases and J by 0 bases, and 9 bases separated the two germline ends. The CDR3 totals 15 residues. The CDR3 region has the DNA TGTGCCAGCAGTGTAACGCGGCCGAACACCGGGGAGCTGTTTTTT. This sequence encodes CASSVTRPNTGELFF. Full variable domain (remainder filled in from reference TRBV2 and TRBJ2-2): EPEVTQTPSHQVTQMGQEVILRCVPISNHLYFYWYRQILGQKVEFLVSFYNNEISEKSEIFDDQFSVERPDGSNFTLKIRSTKLEDSAMYFCASSVTRPNTGELFFGEGSRLTVL.

The V gene is TRBV5-5, the J gene TRBJ2-7, with a weak D call TRBD2 (6 bases). Germline values: CDR1 SGHKS, CDR2 YYEKEE (reference sequence). This CDR3 spans 15 amino acids. V lost 2 bases to trimming and J lost 4 bases, with 16 bases between them. This CDR3 reads CASSLQTSMGYEQYF. As DNA, the CDR3 is TGTGCCAGCAGCTTACAGACTAGTATGGGGTACGAGCAGTACTTC.

CDR3: CSVESRRYEQYF. CDR3 nucleotide sequence: TGCAGCGTTGAGTCGCGGCGCTACGAGCAGTACTTC. J is TRBJ2-7 and V is TRBV29-1; D is undetermined. CDR1 is SQVTM, CDR2 ANQGSEA, per germline. Trimming removed 3 bases at V and 3 bases at J, with 9 bases between. The CDR3 extends over 12 amino acids.

The gene calls are TRBV2 and TRBJ1-4; 7 bases align to TRBD1. This CDR3 has 16 residues. Per germline, CDR1 SNHLY and CDR2 FYNNEI. With V trimmed by 5 bases and J by 0 bases, 6 bases remained unmatched. CDR3 in amino acids: CASSRGRSTTNEKLFF. The CDR3 nucleotides read TGTGCCAGCAGTAGGGGGCGTTCCACAACTAATGAAAAACTGTTTTTT. Full variable domain (remainder filled in from reference TRBV2 and TRBJ1-4): EPEVTQTPSHQVTQMGQEVILRCVPISNHLYFYWYRQILGQKVEFLVSFYNNEISEKSEIFDDQFSVERPDGSNFTLKIRSTKLEDSAMYFCASSRGRSTTNEKLFFGSGTQLSVL.

The rearrangement uses TRBV5-1 and TRBJ2-2, with TRBD1 matching 7 bases. Trimming took 4 bases from V and 0 from J; bases not matched to a gene: 3. The V gene's germline CDR1 is SGHRS and CDR2 YFSETQ. The CDR3 loop spans 15 amino acids. CDR3 DNA: TGCGCCAGCAGCGAGGGACAGACGAACACCGGGGAGCTGTTTTTT. It encodes CASSEGQTNTGELFF. The full variable domain, with the rest looked up from reference TRBV5-1 and TRBJ2-2, is KAGVTQTPRYLIKTRGQQVTLSCSPISGHRSVSWYQQTPGQGLQFLFEYFSETQRNKGNFPGRFSGRQFSNSRSEMNVSTLELGDSALYLCASSEGQTNTGELFFGEGSRLTVL.

The chain combines TRBV5-1 with TRBJ2-7, with D perhaps TRBD1 (5 bases). V lost 2 bases to trimming and J lost 5 bases, with 11 bases between them. CDR3 size: 13 residues. The germline V gene has CDR1 SGHRS and CDR2 YFSETQ. The CDR3 region has the DNA TGCGCCAGCAGCTTCATGCAGGGTCACGAGCAGTACTTC. It encodes CASSFMQGHEQYF.

This chain joins TRBV27 and TRBJ2-3, with D perhaps matching TRBD2 (6 bases). The CDR3 covers 16 residues. In germline, CDR1 is MNHEY, CDR2 SMNVEV (reference sequence). V was clipped by 3 bases and J by 1 base, with 14 bases between them. This CDR3 is CASSFQPGARTDTQYF. CDR3 nucleotide sequence: TGTGCCAGCAGTTTTCAACCGGGAGCCCGCACAGATACGCAGTATTTT.

This clone was observed once. The J gene is TRBJ2-2, the V gene TRBV7-9, with D maybe TRBD2 (6 bases). Germline CDR1 SEHNR, CDR2 FQNEAQ (reference sequence). V lost 1 base and J 7 bases, leaving 13 bases between the germline ends. The CDR3 totals 15 residues. In nucleotides, the CDR3 is TGTGCCAGCAGCTTAGAAGGAGGGTTTCTCGGGGAGCTGTTTTTT. Residues: CASSLEGGFLGELFF.

The chain combines TRBV28 with TRBJ2-5; D gene uncertain. Germline V gene data show CDR1 as MDHEN and CDR2 as SYDVKM. Between the trimmed V and J ends, which lost 3 bases and 2 bases, there was a span of 7 bases. The CDR3 loop spans 13 amino acids. CDR3 in DNA: TGTGCCAGCAGTTTTTGGCGGCAAGAGACCCAGTACTTC. As protein: CASSFWRQETQYF.